The clone carrying this T cell receptor beta chain has only a few counts. Its antigen remains unknown. This record belongs to a study of regulatory T cells in long-lasting Graves disease. General study results and limits: Newly diagnosed disease favored TRBV20-1 and TRBJ2-1 over persistent disease. Sharing of public clonotypes was greater in persistent patients (about 2,500) than in new patients (around 1,000).

Construction of TCR beta libraries relied on iRepertoire HTBI primers and on Arm-PCR targeting CDR3 regions. MiXCR was run by TCRdb on the multiplex PCR reads, yielding one entry per CDR3 protein. The table has about 470,000 distinct CDR3 sequences, 20% to 25% seen once; the top ten hold around 7%. Time point indicated: persistent/refractory GD, antithyroid drugs over 5 years with positive TRAb. PBMC RNA was the source of the TCR library. The CDR3 spans 15 residues. Germline CDR1 MDHEN, CDR2 SYDVKM. The germline V and J ends were trimmed by 1 base and 6 bases, with 13 bases remaining between them. This chain connects TRBV28 to TRBJ1-5, with no clear D. Specimen: peripheral blood mononuclear cells (PBMCs), collected when the disease was refractory, from a patient treated with antithyroid drugs. This receptor was taken from a female donor with Graves disease. For the CDR3, the DNA is TGTGCCAGCAGTTTATTAGGGTACTTTAGTCAGCCCCAGCATTTT. Translating gives CASSLLGYFSQPQHF.